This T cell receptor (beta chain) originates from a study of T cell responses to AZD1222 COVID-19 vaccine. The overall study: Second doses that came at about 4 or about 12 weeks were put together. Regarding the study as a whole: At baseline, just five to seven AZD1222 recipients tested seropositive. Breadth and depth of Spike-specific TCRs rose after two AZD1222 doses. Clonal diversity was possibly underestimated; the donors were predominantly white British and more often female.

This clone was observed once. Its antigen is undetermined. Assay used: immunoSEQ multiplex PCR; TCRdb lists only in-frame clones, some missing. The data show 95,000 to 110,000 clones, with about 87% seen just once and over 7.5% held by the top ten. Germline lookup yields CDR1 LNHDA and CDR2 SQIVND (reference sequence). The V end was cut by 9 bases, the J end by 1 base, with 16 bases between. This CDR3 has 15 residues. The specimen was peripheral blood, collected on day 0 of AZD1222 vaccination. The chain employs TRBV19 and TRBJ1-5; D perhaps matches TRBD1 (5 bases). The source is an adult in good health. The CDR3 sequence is CARGSINRSNQPQHF. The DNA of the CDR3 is TGTGCCAGAGGCTCAATCAACAGGAGCAATCAGCCCCAGCATTTT.